This T cell receptor beta chain was recorded in a study of tumor-infiltrating lymphocytes in primary liver carcinoma. Regarding the study as a whole: The difference in top-250-clone fraction between tumors and blood was significant, favoring tumors (p = 0.039).

Both RNA and DNA were isolated together from roughly 20-30 mg of bulk tissue that had not been sorted. This clonotype turned up a few times. The antigen is not known. Germline V gene sequence: CDR1 LGHNA, CDR2 YSLEER. The CDR3 is 18 amino acids. From around 500 ng of total RNA, TCR beta-specific cDNA was reverse-transcribed using a constant-region primer. ARM-PCR was slightly modified, and three nested multiplex PCR rounds with it gave rise to the TCR beta libraries. TRBV1-TRBV30 forward primers paired with a C-beta reverse primer drove the first two PCR rounds, roughly 10 cycles each. MiXCR, run by TCRdb on the multiplex PCR reads, gives a single entry per CDR3 protein. The table includes tens of thousands of distinct CDR3 sequences, more than 75% detected once.

The sequence was obtained from a woman in her twenties or thirties with primary liver carcinoma and hepatitis B virus infection. This chain uses TRBV4-3 with TRBJ2-7; possibly TRBD2 for D (6 bases). The sample comprised liver tumor tissue from sampling region 2. Subset here: tumor region T2, inferior pole. The DNA of the CDR3 is TGCGTCAGTAGCCAAGCTGTGATGGGGGGTCACATTAGCTACGAGCAGTACTTC. Its translation is CVSSQAVMGGHISYEQYF.